One and the same sample provided the 17 T cell receptor beta chains below, sequenced in a study of CD8+CD57+ T cells in acquired aplastic anemia. CDR3 and TCR beta VDJ profiling relied on a genomic DNA template. In TCRdb, the reads were re-called with MiXCR into one record per CDR3 protein. The sample lists just over 450,000 distinct CDR3 sequences, more than 25% occurring once. By flow cytometry, patients selected for sequencing had shown an expansion of CD8+CD57+ cells. Sequencing was carried out using sorted CD4+, CD8+, or CD8+CD57+ T cells (not recorded which) from PBMCs. These receptor sequences come from a human donor with aplastic anemia.

This clonotype has a count of ten or more. The chain recombines TRBV20-1 with TRBJ2-7; TRBD2 aligns across 7 bases. V lost 4 bases to trimming and J lost 2 bases; unmatched junction nucleotides: 5. CDR3 length: 13 amino acids. The germline V gene has CDR1 DFQATT and CDR2 SNEGSKA (reference sequence). In nucleotides, the CDR3 is TGCAGTGCTATTCGGGACTATGCCTACGAGCAGTACTTC. Protein product: CSAIRDYAYEQYF.

About this clonotype: Given a much more abundant clone one base away, this may be a read error. Lacking the conserved final phenylalanine or tryptophan, this CDR3 likely reflects a read error. Because the CDR3's place on the DNA is in doubt, the DNA is left out and the CDR3 is given as listed by TCRdb. The chain carries TRBV7-2 and TRBJ2-1; TRBD2 reflects the table's D call only, with no check against the DNA. Ends included, the CDR3 has 8 residues. Germline V CDR1 and CDR2: SGHTA, FQGNSA. The CDR3 spells CASSLSAG.

Concerning this clonotype: One base away lies a much larger clone, so this may be a sequencing read error. This chain uses TRBV7-9 with TRBJ2-7; no definite D call. The ends were cut back, 1 base at V and 3 bases at J, with 7 bases in the middle. Germline CDR1 and CDR2: SEHNR and FQNEAQ (reference sequence). CDR3 length: 13 amino acids. Here the CDR3 reads CASSLEVYYEQYF. CDR3 nucleotides: TGTGCCAGCAGCTTAGAAGTCTACTACGAGCAGTACTTC.

Note on this clonotype: This sequence may be a read error, since a much larger clone differs from it by one base. The chain recombines TRBV24-1 with TRBJ2-1; D possibly corresponds to TRBD1 (5 bases). With 6 bases removed from V and 10 bases from J, the gap between germline ends came to 12 bases. This CDR3 comprises 12 residues. Germline V gives CDR1 KGHDR, CDR2 SFDVKD. This CDR3 reads CATSIRGVEQFF. In DNA, the CDR3 is TGTGCCACCAGTATAAGGGGTGTCGAGCAGTTCTTC.

The chain combines TRBV10-3 with TRBJ1-2; 8 bases agree with TRBD1. Germline V lookup: CDR1 ENHRY, CDR2 SYGVKD. V dropped 6 bases and J dropped 4; count of bases not matched to a gene: 7. This CDR3 is built from 14 residues. Written as DNA, the CDR3 is TGTGCCATCAGCACGGACAGGGCTACCTATGGCTACACCTTC. As protein: CAISTDRATYGYTF.

With regard to this clonotype: No conserved phenylalanine or tryptophan is present at the end of the CDR3, so a read error is the likely explanation. No DNA is shown, since the ends of the CDR3 on it are uncertain; the CDR3 is the one TCRdb lists. The V and J genes are TRBV24-1 and TRBJ2-3. Germline CDR1 KGHDR, CDR2 SFDVKD. The CDR3 comprises 10 residues, both ends counted. CDR3 region: CATSENTLNY.

This clonotype was observed at least ten times. The rearrangement joins TRBV20-1 to TRBJ1-5; no firm D call. This CDR3 comprises 15 residues. V dropped 1 base and J dropped 4 bases, with 14 bases sitting between them. Germline V lookup: CDR1 DFQATT, CDR2 SNEGSKA (reference sequence). The CDR3 region is CSARAGFLANQPQHF. The CDR3 DNA is TGCAGTGCTAGAGCCGGCTTCTTGGCGAATCAGCCCCAGCATTTT.

The V call is TRBV20-1, the J call TRBJ1-1; D gene unclear. CDR3 length: 15 residues. CDR1 is DFQATT and CDR2 is SNEGSKA in the germline V gene (reference sequence). The V end was cut by 1 base, the J end by 3 bases, with 15 bases between. As DNA, the CDR3 is TGCAGTGCTAGAGGACCCTGGGATGGGCACACTGAAGCTTTCTTT. It encodes CSARGPWDGHTEAFF.

The CDR3 spells CSASRGQGLSNQPQHF. As DNA, the CDR3 is TGCAGTGCTAGTAGGGGACAGGGGCTGAGCAATCAGCCCCAGCATTTT. The chain recombines TRBV20-1 with TRBJ1-5; 10 bases align to TRBD1. Per the germline V gene, CDR1 is DFQATT and CDR2 is SNEGSKA (reference sequence). V lost 3 bases, J lost 1 base, and 6 bases stayed unmatched. The CDR3 is made up of 16 amino acids.

The V and J genes are TRBV9 and TRBJ2-1; 7 bases are a match to TRBD2. CDR1 is SGDLS and CDR2 is YYNGEE in the germline V gene. CDR3 length: 16 amino acids. J lost 5 bases, V lost 6 bases, and 14 bases had no gene match. CDR3 in DNA: TGTGCCAGCATCATTACCGTTGGGACTACCAACAATGAGCAGTTCTTC. This encodes CASIITVGTTNNEQFF.

This clonotype appeared many times. The genes are TRBV24-1 and TRBJ2-1; 11 bases fit TRBD1. J gave up 8 bases and V 5 bases, and 7 bases lay outside the gene matches. CDR1 KGHDR and CDR2 SFDVKD come from the germline V gene. The CDR3 totals 15 residues. CDR3 in amino acids: CATSVRGQGGDEQFF. DNA of the CDR3: TGTGCCACCAGTGTCAGGGGACAGGGGGGAGATGAGCAGTTCTTC.

The chain links TRBV2 to TRBJ2-7; D is perhaps TRBD1 (6 bases). V shed 8 bases and J shed 8 bases, with 22 bases lying between them. In germline, CDR1 is SNHLY, CDR2 FYNNEI. The CDR3 contains 14 residues. The CDR3 nucleotides read TGTGCCAGCTCGCCGCAGGGGAATCAGCCCCAGCAGTACTTC. Translated, it gives CASSPQGNQPQQYF.

This sequence joins TRBV7-8 and TRBJ2-5; 11 bases map to TRBD2. Germline V gene sequence: CDR1 SGHVS, CDR2 FQNEAQ. With V trimmed by 5 bases and J by 0 bases, 5 bases remained unmatched. This CDR3 spans 16 amino acids. In DNA, the CDR3 is TGTGCCAGCAGCAAAGGGACTAGCGGTAACCAAGAGACCCAGTACTTC. It is translated as CASSKGTSGNQETQYF.

In this sample, this clonotype turned up a few times. The chain joins TRBV14 to TRBJ1-3; TRBD1 matches 7 bases. Trimming removed 9 bases from V and 4 bases from J; junction bases left unmatched: 6. The germline V gene encodes CDR1 SGHDN and CDR2 FVKESK. This CDR3 is built from 13 residues. This CDR3 reads CARAQGFGNTIYF. The CDR3, as DNA: TGTGCCAGAGCACAGGGGTTCGGAAACACCATATATTTT.

This clonotype was observed once. The rearrangement uses TRBV29-1 and TRBJ1-1; 8 nucleotides line up with TRBD1. Trimming took 4 bases from V and 4 from J; bases not matched to a gene: 8. The germline CDR1 and CDR2 sequences are SQVTM and ANQGSEA. This CDR3 spans 14 amino acids. CDR3 in DNA: TGCAGCGTTGGAACAGGGACAGGCGCCACTGAAGCTTTCTTT. Translated: CSVGTGTGATEAFF.

This clonotype was observed many times. V gene TRBV20-1 combines with J gene TRBJ2-7; D remains unclear. The CDR3 sequence is 11 residues long. Germline V gene lookup returns CDR1 DFQATT and CDR2 SNEGSKA (reference sequence). The V end lost 3 bases, the J end lost 6 bases, and 9 bases lay between the germline ends. The CDR3 DNA reads as TGCAGTGCTAGTCTAATCAGCGAGCAGTACTTC. Amino acid sequence: CSASLISEQYF.

This clonotype has only a few counts. One end of the junction does not line up with germline, which may come from a read error. V and J are TRBV6-1 and TRBJ1-1; D unresolved. Germline V gives CDR1 MNHNS, CDR2 SASEGT. The CDR3 contains 15 residues. The CDR3: CAGRRSRTGNTEAFF. Here the CDR3 DNA reads TGTGCCGGCAGAAGAAGTCGGACGGGGAACACTGAAGCTTTCTTT.